These 7 T cell receptor beta chains originate from one sample sequenced in a study of blood T cell repertoires in COVID-19. Assay used: immunoSEQ multiplex PCR; TCRdb lists only in-frame clones, some missing. The sample records 300,000 to 400,000 clones, about 85% being singletons. The sequenced sample consisted of PBMCs or T cells enriched from blood (not recorded which). All receptors come from a woman in her 30s who had been exposed to COVID-19.

The V call is TRBV24-1, the J call TRBJ2-5, with TRBD1 identical over 7 bases. The CDR3 has 11 amino acids. CDR1 and CDR2 (germline): KGHDR, SFDVKD. Trimming at V came to 7 bases and at J to 5 bases, leaving 0 bases not matched to a gene. The CDR3: CATRQGETQYF. CDR3 in DNA: TGTGCCACCAGACAGGGGGAGACCCAGTACTTC.

The chain links TRBV7-9 to TRBJ2-1; 9 bases align to TRBD1. The germline V gene has CDR1 SEHNR and CDR2 FQNEAQ (reference sequence). CDR3 length equals 15 residues. Unmatched junction bases numbered 8, after V lost 5 bases and J lost 6 bases. The CDR3 coding sequence is TGTGCCAGCAGCGCGCCGAGGACAGGGGTCAATGAGCAGTTCTTC. Amino acid sequence: CASSAPRTGVNEQFF.

The chain uses TRBV21-1 and TRBJ2-7; TRBD2, the table's D call, lacks a check against the DNA. TRBV21-1 is termed a pseudogene. The CDR3 covers 11 residues. The chain's CDR3 is CASGGGFEQYF. CDR3 sequence (DNA): TGTGCCAGCGGGGGGGGCTTCGAGCAGTACTTC.

The genes are TRBV10-3 and TRBJ1-1; D is possibly TRBD1 (6 bases). CDR1 and CDR2 from the germline V gene are ENHRY and SYGVKD. This CDR3 has 16 residues. Trimming took off 2 bases at V and 0 bases at J, with 13 bases between the two ends. Here the CDR3 reads CAISEAGQTMNTEAFF. CDR3 nucleotides: TGTGCCATCAGTGAGGCTGGACAGACTATGAACACTGAAGCTTTCTTT.

The V and J genes are TRBV10-3 and TRBJ1-6; TRBD1 matches 9 bases. Germline CDR1 ENHRY, CDR2 SYGVKD. CDR3 length equals 14 residues. After removal of 10 bases from V and 8 bases from J, the junction contained 9 bases not matched to a gene. The CDR3 DNA reads as TGTGCCACAACTCCGGGACAGGGTGATTCACCCCTCCACTTT. Protein sequence: CATTPGQGDSPLHF.

The rearrangement joins TRBV7-3 to TRBJ2-7; 8 bases align to TRBD2. Germline V gives CDR1 SGHTA, CDR2 FQGTGA. Trimming cost V 1 base and J 6 bases; bases outside gene matches: 5. The CDR3 has 14 amino acids. This chain's CDR3 is CASSLRAGEGEQYF. As DNA, the CDR3 is TGTGCCAGCAGCTTAAGAGCGGGAGAAGGCGAGCAGTACTTC.

The chain uses TRBV10-3 and TRBJ2-5; the D is unclear. Germline lookup yields CDR1 ENHRY and CDR2 SYGVKD. With 3 bases removed from V and 2 bases from J, the gap between germline ends came to 13 bases. This CDR3 contains 15 residues. Written as DNA, the CDR3 is TGTGCCATCAGTGATATTGGCGGTAAGCAAGAGACCCAGTACTTC. Its protein product is CAISDIGGKQETQYF.